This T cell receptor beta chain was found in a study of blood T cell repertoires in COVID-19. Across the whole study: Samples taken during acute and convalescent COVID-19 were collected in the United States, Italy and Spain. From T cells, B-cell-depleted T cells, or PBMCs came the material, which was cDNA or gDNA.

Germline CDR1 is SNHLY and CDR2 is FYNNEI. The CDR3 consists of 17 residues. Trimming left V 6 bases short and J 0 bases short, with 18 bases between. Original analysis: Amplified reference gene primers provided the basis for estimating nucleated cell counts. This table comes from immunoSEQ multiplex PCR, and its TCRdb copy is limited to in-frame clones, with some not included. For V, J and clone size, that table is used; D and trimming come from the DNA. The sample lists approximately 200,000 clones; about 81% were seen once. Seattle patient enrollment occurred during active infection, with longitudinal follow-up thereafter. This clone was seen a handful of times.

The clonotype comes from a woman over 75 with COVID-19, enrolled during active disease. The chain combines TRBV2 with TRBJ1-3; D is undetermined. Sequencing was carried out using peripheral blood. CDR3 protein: CASSSPPGSRSGNTIYF. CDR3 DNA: TGTGCCAGCAGCTCCCCACCGGGGAGCCGCTCTGGAAACACCATATATTTT.